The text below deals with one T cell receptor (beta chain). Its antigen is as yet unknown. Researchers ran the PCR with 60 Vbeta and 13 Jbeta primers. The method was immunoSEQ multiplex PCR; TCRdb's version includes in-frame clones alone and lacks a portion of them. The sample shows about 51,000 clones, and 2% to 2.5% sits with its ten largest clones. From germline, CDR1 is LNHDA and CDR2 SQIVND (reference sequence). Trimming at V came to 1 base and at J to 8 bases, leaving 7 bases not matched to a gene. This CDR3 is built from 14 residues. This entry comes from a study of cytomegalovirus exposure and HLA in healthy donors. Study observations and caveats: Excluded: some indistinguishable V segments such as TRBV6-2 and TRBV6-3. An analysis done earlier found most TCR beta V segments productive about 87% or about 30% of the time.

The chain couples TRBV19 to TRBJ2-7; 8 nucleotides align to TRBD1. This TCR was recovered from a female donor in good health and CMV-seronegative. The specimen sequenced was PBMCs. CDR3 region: CASSIAKGQGQQYF. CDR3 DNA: TGTGCCAGTAGTATAGCAAAAGGACAGGGACAGCAGTACTTC.